Listed below are T cell receptor beta chains from one sample, sequenced in a study of identical twins. TCRdb re-derived calls from the 5' RACE reads in MiXCR, one entry per CDR3 protein. Among 1,800,000 or so distinct CDR3 sequences, less than 40% were seen once, and the ten largest hold roughly 0.3%. Sequenced: cord blood. The receptors were sampled from a newborn girl in good health. CDR3s include the opening cysteine and the closing phenylalanine or tryptophan. A D gene is named only where the DNA matches it firmly. Size values are once, few and many counts, or a class for expanded clones, and some rows have none.

abundance: .
v_gene: TRBV12-5
d_gene: .
j_gene: TRBJ1-1
CDR3nt: TGTGCTAGTGCCCTCGGGGCTGGTACTGAAGCTTTCTTT
CDR3aa: CASALGAGTEAFF

abundance: few
v_gene: TRBV28
d_gene: TRBD1
j_gene: TRBJ2-5
CDR3nt: TGTGCCAGCAGTCTACCGGGACAGGGCACCCAGTACTTC
CDR3aa: CASSLPGQGTQYF

abundance: few
v_gene: TRBV13
d_gene: TRBD2
j_gene: TRBJ2-1
CDR3nt: TGTGCCAGCAGCTTAGAAGGGGTAGCGGGGGTCGGCTATGAGCAGTTCTTC
CDR3aa: CASSLEGVAGVGYEQFF

abundance: .
v_gene: TRBV18
d_gene: .
j_gene: TRBJ2-1
CDR3nt: TGTGCCAGCTCACCGGGGCAGAGCAATGAGCAGTTCTTC
CDR3aa: CASSPGQSNEQFF

abundance: .
v_gene: TRBV7-2
d_gene: .
j_gene: TRBJ1-2
CDR3nt: TGTGCCAGCAGCTTGACACCGCGCTATGGCTACACCTTC
CDR3aa: CASSLTPRYGYTF

abundance: .
v_gene: TRBV29-1
d_gene: .
j_gene: TRBJ1-1
CDR3nt: TGCAGCGCCCAGCCAGGGAACACTGAAGCTTTCTTT
CDR3aa: CSAQPGNTEAFF

abundance: .
v_gene: TRBV29-1
d_gene: TRBD1
j_gene: TRBJ2-6
CDR3nt: TGCAGCGCCTTGGACAGGCCCTCTGGGGCCAACGTCCTGACTTTC
CDR3aa: CSALDRPSGANVLTF

abundance: .
v_gene: TRBV7-9
d_gene: TRBD2
j_gene: TRBJ2-5
CDR3nt: TGTGCCAGCAGCGTACCCGGACTAGTCGGGGAGACCCAGTACTTC
CDR3aa: CASSVPGLVGETQYF

abundance: .
v_gene: TRBV6-5
d_gene: TRBD2
j_gene: TRBJ2-1
CDR3nt: TGTGCCAGCAGTTATCGGCGGGAGAACAATGAGCAGTTCTTC
CDR3aa: CASSYRRENNEQFF

abundance: .
v_gene: TRBV7-6
d_gene: .
j_gene: TRBJ2-3
CDR3nt: TGTGCCAGCAGCTCCGATTCGGTGGCGGTTAGCACAGATACGCAGTATTTT
CDR3aa: CASSSDSVAVSTDTQYF

abundance: few
v_gene: TRBV27
d_gene: .
j_gene: TRBJ1-5
CDR3nt: TGTGCCAGCAGTTTATCGTGGGGGGCAGGTCAGCCCCAGCATTTT
CDR3aa: CASSLSWGAGQPQHF

abundance: .
v_gene: TRBV7-2
d_gene: .
j_gene: TRBJ2-7
CDR3nt: TGTGCCAGCAGCTTACCGGGCGGATTCGGCGAGCAGTACTTC
CDR3aa: CASSLPGGFGEQYF

abundance: .
v_gene: TRBV7-9
d_gene: .
j_gene: TRBJ1-4
CDR3nt: TGTGCCAGCAGCCCTTCGACCCGGGGGGTCGAAAAACTGTTTTTT
CDR3aa: CASSPSTRGVEKLFF

abundance: few
v_gene: TRBV20-1
d_gene: TRBD1
j_gene: TRBJ1-5
CDR3nt: TGCAGTGCTAAACAGGGGGCGGGCAATCAGCCCCAGCATTTT
CDR3aa: CSAKQGAGNQPQHF

abundance: .
v_gene: TRBV3-1
d_gene: .
j_gene: TRBJ1-1
CDR3nt: TGTGCCAGCAGACAGGGTGAGATCACTGAAGCTTTCTTT
CDR3aa: CASRQGEITEAFF

abundance: .
v_gene: TRBV20-1
d_gene: TRBD1
j_gene: TRBJ1-6
CDR3nt: TGCAGTGCTAGAGTATGGCGGGACAGTGCAAGGGGAATCTCACCCCTCCACTTT
CDR3aa: CSARVWRDSARGISPLHF

abundance: .
v_gene: TRBV5-1
d_gene: TRBD1
j_gene: TRBJ1-5
CDR3nt: TGCGCCAGCAGCCCGGGACAGCTAAATAGCAATCAGCCCCAGCATTTT
CDR3aa: CASSPGQLNSNQPQHF

abundance: .
v_gene: TRBV5-1
d_gene: TRBD1
j_gene: TRBJ2-1
CDR3nt: TGCGCCAGCAGCATGTGGACAGGGTGGTACAATGAGCAGTTCTTC
CDR3aa: CASSMWTGWYNEQFF

abundance: few
v_gene: TRBV2
d_gene: .
j_gene: TRBJ2-1
CDR3nt: TGTGCCAGCAGTCGGGGTGGTCGCAATGAGCAGTTCTTC
CDR3aa: CASSRGGRNEQFF

abundance: few
v_gene: TRBV20-1
d_gene: .
j_gene: TRBJ1-2
CDR3nt: TGCAGTGCTAGAGTCGGGTCGGGACCGCGTTCTTATCGCTACACCTTC
CDR3aa: CSARVGSGPRSYRYTF

abundance: .
v_gene: TRBV4-2
d_gene: TRBD2
j_gene: TRBJ2-2
CDR3nt: TGTGCCAGCGGGTCCAATAGCGGGAGCACCGGGGAGCTGTTTTTT
CDR3aa: CASGSNSGSTGELFF

abundance: few
v_gene: TRBV7-2
d_gene: .
j_gene: TRBJ1-1
CDR3nt: TGTGCCAGCAGCTTAGTATGGGGGGCCAGGGCCACTGAAGCTTTCTTT
CDR3aa: CASSLVWGARATEAFF

abundance: few
v_gene: TRBV2
d_gene: TRBD1
j_gene: TRBJ1-2
CDR3nt: TGTGCCAGCTTGAACTTTCCAGGGGGCGACGGCTACACCTTC
CDR3aa: CASLNFPGGDGYTF

abundance: many
v_gene: TRBV29-1
d_gene: .
j_gene: TRBJ2-7
CDR3nt: TGCAGCGTTGGGAGCGGAAACTACGAGCAGTACTTC
CDR3aa: CSVGSGNYEQYF

abundance: .
v_gene: TRBV7-6
d_gene: .
j_gene: TRBJ2-3
CDR3nt: TGTGCCAGCAGCTTAATCCCTGGGGCATGGGGCACAGATACGCAGTATTTT
CDR3aa: CASSLIPGAWGTDTQYF

abundance: .
v_gene: TRBV20-1
d_gene: TRBD2
j_gene: TRBJ2-7
CDR3nt: TGCAGTGCTAGTGTCTTAGGGTACGGGAGGGCCTACAATGAGCAGTACTTC
CDR3aa: CSASVLGYGRAYNEQYF

abundance: .
v_gene: TRBV28
d_gene: .
j_gene: TRBJ1-2
CDR3nt: TGTGCCAGCAGTCCAGTGACAAGTGCTGGCTACACCTTC
CDR3aa: CASSPVTSAGYTF

abundance: few
v_gene: TRBV10-3
d_gene: .
j_gene: TRBJ2-7
CDR3nt: TGTGCCATCAGATCCGGTACAGGGTCCTACGAGCAGTACTTC
CDR3aa: CAIRSGTGSYEQYF

abundance: .
v_gene: TRBV5-1
d_gene: TRBD2
j_gene: TRBJ2-3
CDR3nt: TGCGCCAGCTGGGGCACGGCGGGAGGTGTCACAGATACGCAGTATTTT
CDR3aa: CASWGTAGGVTDTQYF

abundance: few
v_gene: TRBV12-3/TRBV12-4
d_gene: .
j_gene: TRBJ1-4
CDR3nt: TGTGCCAGCAGTTACCCTATAGGCGGGTTGGTGAAGGAAAAACTGTTTTTT
CDR3aa: CASSYPIGGLVKEKLFF

abundance: .
v_gene: TRBV9
d_gene: TRBD1
j_gene: TRBJ2-7
CDR3nt: TGTGCCAGCAGCGCTGGGACAGGCCCTTTCTACGAGCAGTACTTC
CDR3aa: CASSAGTGPFYEQYF

abundance: many
v_gene: TRBV18
d_gene: TRBD1
j_gene: TRBJ1-1
CDR3nt: TGTGCCAGCAGTCCCCGGACAGGGGCTGAAGCTTTCTTT
CDR3aa: CASSPRTGAEAFF

abundance: few
v_gene: TRBV7-2
d_gene: TRBD1
j_gene: TRBJ1-2
CDR3nt: TGTGCCAGCAGCTTATTAGTCAGGGGGCAGGGGTATGGCTACACCTTC
CDR3aa: CASSLLVRGQGYGYTF

abundance: few
v_gene: TRBV20-1
d_gene: .
j_gene: TRBJ1-6
CDR3nt: TGCAGTGTGTGCAGGGAGAATAATTCGCCCCTCCACTTT
CDR3aa: CSVCRENNSPLHF

abundance: .
v_gene: TRBV5-1
d_gene: TRBD1
j_gene: TRBJ2-1
CDR3nt: TGCGCCAGCAGCTACGCACAGGGGCCCTTCTACAGTGAGCAGTTCTTC
CDR3aa: CASSYAQGPFYSEQFF

abundance: .
v_gene: TRBV20-1
d_gene: .
j_gene: TRBJ2-3
CDR3nt: TGCAGTGCTAGTGACCCCGGACTCCGCGGCACAGATACGCAGTATTTT
CDR3aa: CSASDPGLRGTDTQYF

abundance: .
v_gene: TRBV7-9
d_gene: .
j_gene: TRBJ1-4
CDR3nt: TGTGCCAGCAGCCCCGGGTGGGCGGCCTCAACTAATGAAAAACTGTTTTTT
CDR3aa: CASSPGWAASTNEKLFF

abundance: .
v_gene: TRBV4-2
d_gene: .
j_gene: TRBJ2-4
CDR3nt: TGTGCCAGCAGCCGACTAGGTTCGACAGCCAAAAACATTCAGTACTTC
CDR3aa: CASSRLGSTAKNIQYF

abundance: .
v_gene: TRBV29-1
d_gene: .
j_gene: TRBJ1-2
CDR3nt: TGCAGCGCCGAGGGGATCTATGGCTACACCTTC
CDR3aa: CSAEGIYGYTF

abundance: .
v_gene: TRBV20-1
d_gene: .
j_gene: TRBJ1-2
CDR3nt: TGCAGTGCCCCTAGAGAGGACAACTATGGCTACACCTTC
CDR3aa: CSAPREDNYGYTF